Listed below are T cell receptor beta chains from one sample, sequenced in a study of blood T cell repertoires in COVID-19. Repertoires were generated with immunoSEQ multiplex PCR, while TCRdb's copy carries only in-frame clones and drops some. The sample has hundreds of thousands of clones; about 84% are singletons. Sequenced material: PBMCs or T cells enriched from blood (not recorded which). Every receptor here comes from a man younger than 40 with acute COVID-19. CDR3s include the opening cysteine and the closing phenylalanine or tryptophan. D genes are given only for firm matches. Where a row states a size, it is once, few, many or the class of an expanded clone; other rows omit it.

cdr3_length j_call clone_size v_call d_call cdr3_nt cdr3_aa
15 TRBJ2-3 - TRBV7-2 TRBD2 TGTGCCAGCAGCCCGCCGGGGGGGAGGTCGGATACGCAGTATTTT CASSPPGGRSDTQYF
17 TRBJ1-6 - TRBV2 - TGTGCCAGCACCGAGCGAGGAAGAGGGGGTAATAATTCACCCCTCCACTTT CASTERGRGGNNSPLHF
11 TRBJ1-1 few TRBV2 - TGTGCCAGCACAGGGCTAACTGAAGCTTTCTTT CASTGLTEAFF
14 TRBJ2-5 once TRBV7-9 TRBD2 TGTGCCAGCAGATTAGCGGGGGCAGAGGAGACCCAGTACTTC CASRLAGAEETQYF
16 TRBJ2-3 - TRBV10-3 TRBD2 TGTGCCATCAAGTCGCAGGGACTAGCGGGGGCAGATACGCAGTATTTT CAIKSQGLAGADTQYF
16 TRBJ2-5 - TRBV6-2/TRBV6-3 TRBD1 TGTGCCAGCAGCCCTTTATTGGGGACAGGAGAAGAGACCCAGTACTTC CASSPLLGTGEETQYF
17 TRBJ2-1 - TRBV3-1/TRBV3-2 TRBD2 TGTGCCAGCAGCCAAGAGGTAATAGCGGGGGTTGGCAATGAGCAGTTCTTC CASSQEVIAGVGNEQFF
15 TRBJ1-1 - TRBV18 TRBD1 TGTGCCAGCTCACCACGGAACAGGGGGCACACTGAAGCTTTCTTT CASSPRNRGHTEAFF
14 TRBJ1-6 - TRBV7-2 - TGTGCCAGCAGCCTCGGGTCCAATAATTCACCCCTCCACTTT CASSLGSNNSPLHF
15 TRBJ1-5 - TRBV6-5 TRBD1 TGTGCCAGCAGCCCGGGACAGGTCCTCGGATCGCCCCAGCATTTT CASSPGQVLGSPQHF
15 TRBJ1-1 - TRBV11-1 - TGTGCCAGCAGCTTATCGGCAGGGATGAACACTGAAGCTTTCTTT CASSLSAGMNTEAFF
14 TRBJ1-2 - TRBV11-2 TRBD1 TGTGCCAGCAGCTTATCGACAGGGAGCTATGGCTACACCTTC CASSLSTGSYGYTF
17 TRBJ2-3 - TRBV7-9 TRBD2 TGTGCCAGCAGCTTAGTATTAGCGGGGGGGCGTGCAGATACGCAGTATTTT CASSLVLAGGRADTQYF
14 TRBJ2-5 few TRBV7-9 - TGTGCCAGCAGCTTAGAGGGGGTTGGCGAGACCCAGTACTTC CASSLEGVGETQYF
15 TRBJ1-2 - TRBV2 TRBD1 TGTGCCAGCAGTTCCGGACAGGGGAGATCCCATGGCTACACCTTC CASSSGQGRSHGYTF
14 TRBJ1-2 - TRBV12-5 TRBD1 TGTGCTAGTGGTTTAAGCCCAGGGGGCTATGGCTACACCTTC CASGLSPGGYGYTF
16 TRBJ2-3 - TRBV6-5 TRBD1 TGTGCCAGCAGTTACGGGACAGGGGCTAGCACAGATACGCAGTATTTT CASSYGTGASTDTQYF
16 TRBJ1-1 - TRBV6-2/TRBV6-3 TRBD1 TGTGCCAGCAGTAAACGCCGGGACAGGGGGAACACTGAAGCTTTCTTT CASSKRRDRGNTEAFF
16 TRBJ2-1 - TRBV27 TRBD1 TGTGCCAGCAGTTTAATCACAGGGGGGTCCTACAATGAGCAGTTCTTC CASSLITGGSYNEQFF
15 TRBJ1-6 - TRBV6-5 - TGTGCCAGCAGTTCAGCGGGACCCAATAATTCACCCCTCCACTTT CASSSAGPNNSPLHF
15 TRBJ2-2 once TRBV15 TRBD1 TGTGCCACCAGCCCAGGGGGCCCCAGCGCCGGGGAGCTGTTTTTT CATSPGGPSAGELFF
14 TRBJ2-1 - TRBV10-1 - TGCGCCAGCAGTCCCAGGCGGACAAGAAATGAGCAGTTCTTC CASSPRRTRNEQFF
13 TRBJ1-1 few TRBV6-1 - TGTGCCAGCAGTGAAGCAGGACAGAGATTGGCTTTCTTT CASSEAGQRLAFF
12 TRBJ1-2 few TRBV6-4 - TGTGCCAGCAGCCCAATGACTACAAAGGGCACCTTC CASSPMTTKGTF
13 TRBJ1-2 - TRBV3-1/TRBV3-2 - TGTGCCAGCAGCCAGGCGGGGGCACGGGGCTACACCTTC CASSQAGARGYTF
12 TRBJ1-2 - TRBV2 - TGTGCCAGCAAAGAGGAGAACTATGGCTACACCTTC CASKEENYGYTF
17 TRBJ2-1 - TRBV11-3 TRBD1 TGTGCCAGCAGCTTAGAGGTTGGGGCGACAGGGGGAGATGAGCAGTTCTTC CASSLEVGATGGDEQFF
15 TRBJ2-3 - TRBV7-2 - TGTGCCAGCAGCTTAGCGGGGGCCAACACAGATACGCAGTATTTT CASSLAGANTDTQYF
11 TRBJ2-5 - TRBV12-3/TRBV12-4 - TGTGCCAGCAGGGACAGAGAGACCCAGTACTTC CASRDRETQYF
11 TRBJ2-3 - TRBV5-6 - TGTGCCAGCAGCTATAGAGATACGCAGTATTTT CASSYRDTQYF
14 TRBJ1-1 - TRBV5-1 - TGCGCCAGCTCCGGGGGGGCTGGGAACACTGAAGCTTTCTTT CASSGGAGNTEAFF
14 TRBJ2-5 few TRBV6-5 TRBD2 TGTGCCAGCAGTTTTAGCGGGGGGCAAGAGACCCAGTACTTC CASSFSGGQETQYF
16 TRBJ1-1 - TRBV19 - TGTGCCAGTAGTATAGGGGCAGGGCTGATGAACACTGAAGCTTTCTTT CASSIGAGLMNTEAFF
14 TRBJ1-1 - TRBV7-2 TRBD1 TGTGCCAGCAGCTTGACAGGGGTTGACACTGAAGCTTTCTTT CASSLTGVDTEAFF
13 TRBJ1-1 once TRBV3-1/TRBV3-2 - TGTGCCAGCAGCTCTCGAAGCGGAAGTGAAGCTTTCTTT CASSSRSGSEAFF
15 TRBJ2-1 once TRBV6-5 TRBD2 TGTGCCAGCAGTTACATGGCTAGCGGGGTCAATGAGCAGTTCTTC CASSYMASGVNEQFF
12 TRBJ1-2 - TRBV12-3/TRBV12-4 - TGTGCCAGTTCTCAGGGGCCCTATGGCTACACCTTC CASSQGPYGYTF
15 TRBJ1-1 - TRBV5-1 TRBD1 TGCGCCAGCAGCCAATCCGGGACAGGGAGCACTGAAGCTTTCTTT CASSQSGTGSTEAFF
17 TRBJ1-2 once TRBV5-1 TRBD1 TGCGCCAGCAGCTCACGTCCTAACAGGGGGGATCCGGATGGCTACACCTTC CASSSRPNRGDPDGYTF
15 TRBJ1-5 - TRBV5-5 - TGTGCCAGCAGCTTGTTTCGGGACTCAAATCAGCCCCAGCATTTT CASSLFRDSNQPQHF
18 TRBJ2-5 - TRBV11-3 TRBD1 TGTGCCAGCAGCGTCCGGACAGGGGGCTCTTCCTCTCAAGAGACCCAGTACTTC CASSVRTGGSSSQETQYF
16 TRBJ2-3 - TRBV11-1 TRBD2 TGTGCCAGCAGCTTCCTAGCCGGGGGGGGCCAAGATACGCAGTATTTT CASSFLAGGGQDTQYF
13 TRBJ1-1 - TRBV19 TRBD1 TGTGCCAGTAGTAGACACAGGGGGACTGAAGCTTTCTTT CASSRHRGTEAFF
16 TRBJ2-3 - TRBV27 TRBD2 TGTGCCAGCAGTTTGGGACAAGCGGGGGGTAGAGATACGCAGTATTTT CASSLGQAGGRDTQYF